This is a list of T cell receptor beta chains from one sample in a study of vaccination effects on CD4 cells after COVID-19. These receptors' targets are unknown. The protocol was immunoSEQ multiplex PCR, while the TCRdb copy is restricted to in-frame clones and leaves out a portion. The table includes some 60,000 clones, around 69% detected once. This specimen consisted of CD4+ T cells from PBMCs cultured with HCoV-NL63 spike peptides, obtained before COVID-19 vaccination. These receptors were collected from a human donor who received a COVID-19 vaccine. Both conserved end residues are part of each CDR3. D genes are given only for firm matches. A clone size is listed for some rows: how often the clone was seen (once, few, many), or a class if it is expanded.

d_gene	abundance	v_gene	j_gene	CDR3aa	CDR3nt
.	.	TRBV10-2	TRBJ2-5	CASSEGWYQETQYF	TGCGCCAGCAGTGAGGGGTGGTACCAAGAGACCCAGTACTTC
.	.	TRBV7-2	TRBJ1-6	CASRRTENSPLHF	TGTGCCAGCAGGCGGACAGAGAATTCACCCCTCCACTTT
.	.	TRBV6-5	TRBJ2-4	CASSRTIVAKNIQYF	TGTGCCAGCAGTAGGACGATCGTAGCCAAAAACATTCAGTACTTC
.	.	TRBV9	TRBJ2-3	CASSVGISQSTDTQYF	TGTGCCAGCAGCGTAGGGATCAGTCAGAGCACAGATACGCAGTATTTT
TRBD2	.	TRBV7-2	TRBJ2-3	CASSPRRGEGDTQYF	TGTGCCAGCAGCCCCCGACGGGGGGAGGGAGATACGCAGTATTTT
.	.	TRBV19	TRBJ1-5	CASSMKTSNQPQHF	TGTGCCAGTAGTATGAAGACTAGCAATCAGCCCCAGCATTTT
.	few	TRBV19	TRBJ1-1	CASIRYTEAFF	TGTGCCAGTATTAGGTACACTGAAGCTTTCTTT
TRBD2	.	TRBV5-1	TRBJ2-5	CASSQTSGGLRGETQYF	TGCGCCAGCAGCCAGACTAGCGGGGGGTTGCGTGGAGAGACCCAGTACTTC
.	.	TRBV6-5	TRBJ2-1	CASEKVGLEQFF	TGTGCCAGCGAAAAGGTGGGCCTTGAGCAGTTCTTC
.	.	TRBV6-5	TRBJ2-5	CASTSATRVETQYF	TGTGCCAGCACCTCCGCTACTCGGGTTGAGACCCAGTACTTC
.	.	TRBV6-5	TRBJ1-5	CASSVTQYSNQPQHF	TGTGCCAGCAGCGTGACACAATATAGCAATCAGCCCCAGCATTTT
.	.	TRBV23-1	TRBJ1-1	CASSQSRPGGTEAFF	TGCGCCAGCAGTCAATCGCGCCCGGGAGGAACTGAAGCTTTCTTT
TRBD1	few	TRBV6-6	TRBJ1-2	CASSPGQGQAYGYTF	TGTGCCAGCAGCCCAGGACAGGGGCAGGCCTATGGCTACACCTTC
TRBD1	few	TRBV10-1	TRBJ1-1	CASSGGQGVTEAFF	TGCGCCAGCAGTGGTGGACAGGGTGTCACTGAAGCTTTCTTT
.	.	TRBV5-1	TRBJ2-1	CASSLGSPGNEQFF	TGCGCCAGCAGCTTGGGTTCACCCGGCAATGAGCAGTTCTTC
TRBD1	.	TRBV2	TRBJ2-2	CASRLQGAGTGELFF	TGTGCCAGCAGACTGCAGGGGGCCGGCACCGGGGAGCTGTTTTTT
TRBD1	once	TRBV5-1	TRBJ2-2	CASSSLGQGTGELFF	TGCGCCAGCAGCTCGTTGGGACAGGGAACCGGGGAGCTGTTTTTT
.	.	TRBV6-5	TRBJ1-5	CASGGRRDQPQHF	TGTGCCAGCGGGGGACGTAGGGATCAGCCCCAGCATTTT
.	.	TRBV7-2	TRBJ1-2	CASSSLGVDGYTF	TGTGCCAGCAGCTCCTTAGGGGTCGATGGCTACACCTTC
TRBD2	.	TRBV9	TRBJ2-5	CASSASTPSGTNQETQYF	TGTGCCAGCAGCGCCTCAACTCCCTCCGGGACTAACCAAGAGACCCAGTACTTC
.	.	TRBV7-9	TRBJ2-3	CASSLGTLGGTDTQYF	TGTGCCAGCAGCTTAGGCACCCTCGGAGGCACAGATACGCAGTATTTT
.	.	TRBV7-2	TRBJ1-5	CASSLVSGHSNQPQHF	TGTGCCAGCAGCTTAGTATCGGGACATAGCAATCAGCCCCAGCATTTT
.	.	TRBV11-2	TRBJ2-5	CASSLVRGGETQYF	TGTGCCAGCAGCTTAGTACGGGGAGGAGAGACCCAGTACTTC
.	.	TRBV3-1/TRBV3-2	TRBJ1-1	CASTQDPPDTEAFF	TGTGCCAGCACGCAGGACCCCCCCGACACTGAAGCTTTCTTT
.	.	TRBV7-9	TRBJ2-6	CASSLALWGPGANVLTF	TGTGCCAGCAGCTTAGCGCTGTGGGGGCCTGGGGCCAACGTCCTGACTTTC
.	.	TRBV4-2	TRBJ1-5	CASSQDPGVGNQPQHF	TGTGCCAGCAGCCAAGATCCGGGGGTTGGCAATCAGCCCCAGCATTTT
.	.	TRBV25-1	TRBJ1-2	CATSGGGDYGYTF	TGTGCCACCTCCGGCGGTGGGGACTATGGCTACACCTTC
.	.	TRBV19	TRBJ1-1	CASSIDQPGDTEAFF	TGTGCCAGTAGTATAGATCAACCAGGGGACACTGAAGCTTTCTTT
.	few	TRBV5-1	TRBJ2-5	CASSLDYLKETQYF	TGCGCCAGCAGCCTCGACTATCTCAAGGAGACCCAGTACTTC
.	once	TRBV5-1	TRBJ2-1	CASSSDSYNEQFF	TGCGCCAGCAGCTCGGACAGCTACAATGAGCAGTTCTTC
.	once	TRBV5-1	TRBJ1-2	CASSLAAGDGYTF	TGCGCCAGCAGCTTGGCGGCAGGGGATGGCTACACCTTC
TRBD1	.	TRBV7-2	TRBJ1-1	CASSADRGNTEAFF	TGTGCCAGCAGCGCGGACAGGGGAAACACTGAAGCTTTCTTT
.	.	TRBV6-1	TRBJ2-5	CASSASPAKTGETQYF	TGTGCCAGCAGTGCCTCACCGGCCAAGACGGGGGAGACCCAGTACTTC